A selection of T cell receptor beta chains follows, all from one sample in a study of shared clonotypes between healthy human individuals. TCRdb's copy holds only in-frame clones and misses some; the assay was immunoSEQ multiplex PCR. The sample comprises about 550,000 clones, around 95% of which are singletons, and over 0.09% rests with the top ten. Material: naive CD8+ T cells sorted from blood. These TCRs come from a woman aged 25 to 39 in good health. CDR3s include the opening cysteine and the closing phenylalanine or tryptophan. Fields, in order: J gene, V gene, clone size, D gene, CDR3 DNA, CDR3 protein. A D gene is named only where the DNA matches it firmly. Clone size, where shown, is once, few, many, or a class for clones that have expanded.

j_gene: TRBJ1-1; v_gene: TRBV27; abundance: .; d_gene: .; CDR3nt: TGTGCCAGCAGTTTACTAACGGACACTGAAGCTTTCTTT; CDR3aa: CASSLLTDTEAFF
j_gene: TRBJ2-7; v_gene: TRBV27; abundance: .; d_gene: .; CDR3nt: TGTGCCAGCAGTTTGGTCCCCATGGGCCACGAGCAGTACTTC; CDR3aa: CASSLVPMGHEQYF
j_gene: TRBJ2-1; v_gene: TRBV7-9; abundance: .; d_gene: .; CDR3nt: TGTGCCAGCAGCTTTGTCAGGGGATCCTACAATGAGCAGTTCTTC; CDR3aa: CASSFVRGSYNEQFF
j_gene: TRBJ2-7; v_gene: TRBV13; abundance: .; d_gene: .; CDR3nt: TGTGCCAGCAGCTTAAGTTTCTCCTACGAGCAGTACTTC; CDR3aa: CASSLSFSYEQYF
j_gene: TRBJ2-7; v_gene: TRBV28; abundance: .; d_gene: TRBD2; CDR3nt: TGTGCCAGCAGTTTGGGACTAGCGGGAGTAGGATCCTACGAGCAGTACTTC; CDR3aa: CASSLGLAGVGSYEQYF
j_gene: TRBJ1-4; v_gene: TRBV13; abundance: .; d_gene: .; CDR3nt: TGTGCCAGCAGTAAGTGGGGGGACCATAATGAAAAACTGTTTTTT; CDR3aa: CASSKWGDHNEKLFF
j_gene: TRBJ2-5; v_gene: TRBV11-2; abundance: .; d_gene: .; CDR3nt: TGTGCCAGCAGCTTAGAGGGAATTGAGCAGTACTTC; CDR3aa: CASSLEGIEQYF
j_gene: TRBJ2-1; v_gene: TRBV4-1; abundance: .; d_gene: .; CDR3nt: TGCGCCAGCAGCCAAGATGAGAGGTCGGATGAGCAGTTCTTC; CDR3aa: CASSQDERSDEQFF
j_gene: TRBJ2-1; v_gene: TRBV27; abundance: .; d_gene: TRBD1; CDR3nt: TGTGCCAGCAGGGGACAGACCTACAATGAGCAGTTCTTC; CDR3aa: CASRGQTYNEQFF
j_gene: TRBJ1-5; v_gene: TRBV19; abundance: .; d_gene: TRBD1; CDR3nt: TGTGCCAGTAGTGGACAGGGTACTCAGCCCCAGCATTTT; CDR3aa: CASSGQGTQPQHF
j_gene: TRBJ2-5; v_gene: TRBV27; abundance: .; d_gene: .; CDR3nt: TGTGCCAGCAGTTTGTACGGGGAAAGTTGGGAGACCCAGTACTTC; CDR3aa: CASSLYGESWETQYF
j_gene: TRBJ1-4; v_gene: TRBV6-6; abundance: .; d_gene: .; CDR3nt: TGTGCCAGCAGTTACTCCCAGGGAGGAACTAATGAAAAACTGTTTTTT; CDR3aa: CASSYSQGGTNEKLFF
j_gene: TRBJ2-7; v_gene: TRBV19; abundance: .; d_gene: TRBD1; CDR3nt: TGTGCCAGTAGTCTTACAGGGGGAGGCGAGCAGTACTTC; CDR3aa: CASSLTGGGEQYF
j_gene: TRBJ2-7; v_gene: TRBV6-5; abundance: .; d_gene: .; CDR3nt: TGTGCCAGCAGTTACGATCCAGTCCCCGGGGGAAACGAGCAGTACTTC; CDR3aa: CASSYDPVPGGNEQYF
j_gene: TRBJ2-2; v_gene: TRBV11-3; abundance: .; d_gene: TRBD2; CDR3nt: TGTGCCAGCAGCTTATCGGGACTAGAGATCGGGGAGCTGTTTTTT; CDR3aa: CASSLSGLEIGELFF
j_gene: TRBJ2-7; v_gene: TRBV27; abundance: .; d_gene: .; CDR3nt: TGTGCCAGCAGTTCCTCAGGGGTCGACTACGAGCAGTACTTC; CDR3aa: CASSSSGVDYEQYF
j_gene: TRBJ1-1; v_gene: TRBV11-3; abundance: once; d_gene: .; CDR3nt: TGTGCCAGCAGCTTCGGACACGGCACTGAAGCTTTCTTT; CDR3aa: CASSFGHGTEAFF
j_gene: TRBJ1-1; v_gene: TRBV19; abundance: .; d_gene: .; CDR3nt: TGTGCCAGTAGTGCGGGATACATGAACACTGAAGCTTTCTTT; CDR3aa: CASSAGYMNTEAFF
j_gene: TRBJ2-7; v_gene: TRBV2; abundance: .; d_gene: TRBD2; CDR3nt: TGTGCCAGGACCGGGACTATAAACAATTCGGCGTCCTACGAGCAGTACTTC; CDR3aa: CARTGTINNSASYEQYF
j_gene: TRBJ2-1; v_gene: TRBV9; abundance: once; d_gene: TRBD2; CDR3nt: TGTGCCAGCAGCGGCCTTGGCGGGAGGGCCGGGGGGAGCAGCTACAATGAGCAGTTCTTC; CDR3aa: CASSGLGGRAGGSSYNEQFF
j_gene: TRBJ2-5; v_gene: TRBV11-3; abundance: .; d_gene: TRBD1; CDR3nt: TGTGCCAGCAGCTACTTCCGGGACAGGGTTGCAGAGACCCAGTACTTC; CDR3aa: CASSYFRDRVAETQYF
j_gene: TRBJ2-7; v_gene: TRBV30; abundance: .; d_gene: .; CDR3nt: TGTGCCTGGACCCCCCCCGGGCTCTACGAGCAGTACTTC; CDR3aa: CAWTPPGLYEQYF
j_gene: TRBJ2-3; v_gene: TRBV5-4; abundance: .; d_gene: .; CDR3nt: TGTGCCAGCAGCTTGGCCGGGACTCCCGATACGCAGTATTTT; CDR3aa: CASSLAGTPDTQYF
j_gene: TRBJ1-1; v_gene: TRBV30; abundance: .; d_gene: TRBD1; CDR3nt: TGTGCCTGGAGTGTCTCAGGGGGCGGCACTGAAGCTTTCTTT; CDR3aa: CAWSVSGGGTEAFF
j_gene: TRBJ2-2; v_gene: TRBV13; abundance: .; d_gene: .; CDR3nt: TGTGCCAGCAGCCCCCAGGCCGGGGAGCTGTTTTTT; CDR3aa: CASSPQAGELFF
j_gene: TRBJ2-7; v_gene: TRBV9; abundance: .; d_gene: TRBD2; CDR3nt: TGTGCCAGCAGCTTCGGACTAGCGGACTACGAGCAGTACTTC; CDR3aa: CASSFGLADYEQYF
j_gene: TRBJ2-1; v_gene: TRBV27; abundance: .; d_gene: TRBD1; CDR3nt: TGTGCCAGCAGTCTCGGACAGGGGGTGTCCTACAATGAGCAGTTCTTC; CDR3aa: CASSLGQGVSYNEQFF
j_gene: TRBJ2-5; v_gene: TRBV19; abundance: .; d_gene: TRBD2; CDR3nt: TGTGCCAGTAGTCAAAGCGGGATCCAAGAGACCCAGTACTTC; CDR3aa: CASSQSGIQETQYF
j_gene: TRBJ2-7; v_gene: TRBV5-6; abundance: .; d_gene: .; CDR3nt: TGTGCCAGCAGCTTGACAGACCTGAGCTCCTACGAGCAGTACTTC; CDR3aa: CASSLTDLSSYEQYF
j_gene: TRBJ1-2; v_gene: TRBV7-9; abundance: .; d_gene: .; CDR3nt: TGTGCCAGCAGCTTAGATTTGGGTAACTATGGCTACACCTTC; CDR3aa: CASSLDLGNYGYTF
j_gene: TRBJ2-1; v_gene: TRBV7-9; abundance: .; d_gene: .; CDR3nt: TGTGCCAGCAGCTTAGGTTTGGATGAGCAGTTCTTC; CDR3aa: CASSLGLDEQFF
j_gene: TRBJ2-5; v_gene: TRBV7-2; abundance: .; d_gene: .; CDR3nt: TGTGCCAGCAGCTTACCGACTGGGAGGGAGACCCAGTACTTC; CDR3aa: CASSLPTGRETQYF
j_gene: TRBJ2-1; v_gene: TRBV7-9; abundance: .; d_gene: .; CDR3nt: TGTGCCAGCAGCTTAGAGCCCCGGGGCGCCTACAATGAGCAGTTCTTC; CDR3aa: CASSLEPRGAYNEQFF
j_gene: TRBJ2-7; v_gene: TRBV27; abundance: .; d_gene: .; CDR3nt: TGTGCCAGCTTCAATAGCGGAGCCGGGAGTGGTGAGCAGTACTTC; CDR3aa: CASFNSGAGSGEQYF
j_gene: TRBJ2-7; v_gene: TRBV6-1; abundance: .; d_gene: TRBD1; CDR3nt: TGTGCCAGCAGGGCAAGGGACAGGGGCTACGAGCAGTACTTC; CDR3aa: CASRARDRGYEQYF
j_gene: TRBJ2-7; v_gene: TRBV10-1; abundance: .; d_gene: TRBD2; CDR3nt: TGCGCCAGCAGTGATGTAGCGGGAGCGACCTACGAGCAGTACTTC; CDR3aa: CASSDVAGATYEQYF
j_gene: TRBJ1-2; v_gene: TRBV13; abundance: .; d_gene: .; CDR3nt: TGTGCCAGCAGCTTAGGCCCGGGGACGGTAGGTTACTACACCTTC; CDR3aa: CASSLGPGTVGYYTF
j_gene: TRBJ2-1; v_gene: TRBV27; abundance: .; d_gene: TRBD2; CDR3nt: TGTGCCAGCAGTTTGGGGACTAGCGGGAGGAATGAGCAGTTCTTC; CDR3aa: CASSLGTSGRNEQFF
j_gene: TRBJ2-1; v_gene: TRBV15; abundance: once; d_gene: TRBD2; CDR3nt: TGTGCCACCAGCAGAGGGACTAGCGGCTACAATGAGCAGTTCTTC; CDR3aa: CATSRGTSGYNEQFF
j_gene: TRBJ2-1; v_gene: TRBV5-4; abundance: .; d_gene: TRBD2; CDR3nt: TGTGCCAGCAGCTCTCCAGCGGGAGGGGACAATGAGCAGTTCTTC; CDR3aa: CASSSPAGGDNEQFF
j_gene: TRBJ2-7; v_gene: TRBV5-4; abundance: .; d_gene: .; CDR3nt: TGTGCCAGCAGCTTGGGTTCGCGGCAGGGAGAGCAGTACTTC; CDR3aa: CASSLGSRQGEQYF
j_gene: TRBJ1-1; v_gene: TRBV25-1; abundance: .; d_gene: .; CDR3nt: TGTGCCAGCAGTGTCGGATGGACAGCGGGGAACACTGAAGCTTTCTTT; CDR3aa: CASSVGWTAGNTEAFF
j_gene: TRBJ2-5; v_gene: TRBV7-2; abundance: once; d_gene: TRBD1; CDR3nt: TGTGCCAGCAGCTTAGTTACAGGGGAGGAGACCCAGTACTTC; CDR3aa: CASSLVTGEETQYF
j_gene: TRBJ2-7; v_gene: TRBV11-3; abundance: .; d_gene: TRBD1; CDR3nt: TGTGCCAGCAGCTACGGACAGGGGCCCTACGAGCAGTACTTC; CDR3aa: CASSYGQGPYEQYF
j_gene: TRBJ2-7; v_gene: TRBV11-2; abundance: .; d_gene: .; CDR3nt: TGTGCCAGCAGCTTAGTATACCACGAGCAGTACTTC; CDR3aa: CASSLVYHEQYF
j_gene: TRBJ2-1; v_gene: TRBV5-8; abundance: .; d_gene: .; CDR3nt: TGTGCCATCCGCCGGGACTTCTCCTACAATGAGCAGTTCTTC; CDR3aa: CAIRRDFSYNEQFF
j_gene: TRBJ1-2; v_gene: TRBV9; abundance: .; d_gene: TRBD1; CDR3nt: TGTGCCAGCAGCGCCGGGACAGGGGTTAACTATGGCTACACCTTC; CDR3aa: CASSAGTGVNYGYTF
j_gene: TRBJ2-7; v_gene: TRBV4-1; abundance: .; d_gene: .; CDR3nt: TGCGCCAGCAGCCAGGGTGACGACGAGCAGTACTTC; CDR3aa: CASSQGDDEQYF
j_gene: TRBJ1-1; v_gene: TRBV28; abundance: .; d_gene: .; CDR3nt: TGTGCCAGCAGTTTTAAGGTGGGGACTGAAGCTTTCTTT; CDR3aa: CASSFKVGTEAFF
j_gene: TRBJ2-4; v_gene: TRBV5-8; abundance: .; d_gene: TRBD1; CDR3nt: TGTGCCAGCAGCTGGGACAGGGCGGACGGCATTCAGTACTTC; CDR3aa: CASSWDRADGIQYF
j_gene: TRBJ1-1; v_gene: TRBV27; abundance: .; d_gene: .; CDR3nt: TGTGCCAGCAATTATCCTGCAGGGAACACTGAAGCTTTCTTT; CDR3aa: CASNYPAGNTEAFF
j_gene: TRBJ1-4; v_gene: TRBV28; abundance: .; d_gene: .; CDR3nt: TGTGCCAGCAGTTACCAACGGGGGGAGGGGAAAACAAATGAAAAACTGTTTTTT; CDR3aa: CASSYQRGEGKTNEKLFF